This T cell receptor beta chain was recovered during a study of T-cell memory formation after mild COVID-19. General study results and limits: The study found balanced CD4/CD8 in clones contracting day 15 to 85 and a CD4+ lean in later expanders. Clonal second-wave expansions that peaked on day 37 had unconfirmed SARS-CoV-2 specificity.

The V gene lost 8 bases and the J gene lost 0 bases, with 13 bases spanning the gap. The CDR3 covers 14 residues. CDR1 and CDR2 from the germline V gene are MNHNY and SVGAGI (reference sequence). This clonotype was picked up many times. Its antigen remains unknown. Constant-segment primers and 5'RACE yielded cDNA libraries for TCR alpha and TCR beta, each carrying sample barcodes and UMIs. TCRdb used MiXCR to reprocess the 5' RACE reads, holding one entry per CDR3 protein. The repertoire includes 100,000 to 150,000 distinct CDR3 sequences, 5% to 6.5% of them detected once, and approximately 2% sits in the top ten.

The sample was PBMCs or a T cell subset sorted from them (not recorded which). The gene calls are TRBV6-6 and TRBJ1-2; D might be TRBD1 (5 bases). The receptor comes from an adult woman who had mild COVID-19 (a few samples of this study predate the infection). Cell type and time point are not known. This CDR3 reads CASGGDGTNYGYTF. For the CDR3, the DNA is TGTGCCAGCGGAGGGGACGGAACTAACTATGGCTACACCTTC.